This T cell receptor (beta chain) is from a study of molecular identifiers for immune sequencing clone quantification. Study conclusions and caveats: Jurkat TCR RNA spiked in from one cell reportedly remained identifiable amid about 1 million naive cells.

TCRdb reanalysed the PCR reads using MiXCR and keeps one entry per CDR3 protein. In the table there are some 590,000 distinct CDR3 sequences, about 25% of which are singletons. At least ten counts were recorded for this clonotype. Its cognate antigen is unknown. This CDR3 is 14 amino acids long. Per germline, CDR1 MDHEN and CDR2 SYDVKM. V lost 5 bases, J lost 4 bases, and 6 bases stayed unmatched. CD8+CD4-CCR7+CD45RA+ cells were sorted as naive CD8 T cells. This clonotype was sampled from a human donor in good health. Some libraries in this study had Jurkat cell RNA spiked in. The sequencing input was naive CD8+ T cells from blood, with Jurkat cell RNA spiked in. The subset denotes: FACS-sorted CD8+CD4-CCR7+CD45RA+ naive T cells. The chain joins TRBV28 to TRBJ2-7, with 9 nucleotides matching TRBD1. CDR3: CASSPTGGIYEQYF. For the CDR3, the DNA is TGTGCCAGCAGTCCCACAGGGGGCATTTACGAGCAGTACTTC.